The 30 T cell receptor beta chains presented below share a single source sample, sequenced in a study of blood T cell repertoires in COVID-19. Repertoires were generated with immunoSEQ multiplex PCR, while TCRdb's copy carries only in-frame clones and drops some. The repertoire holds 72,000 or so clones, with approximately 86% as singletons. Sequences were obtained from peripheral blood. The origin of the receptors is a woman aged 55-75 years with acute or convalescent COVID-19.

The chain uses TRBV21-1 and TRBJ1-2; TRBD1 reflects the table's D call only, with no check against the DNA. TRBV21-1 is deemed a pseudogene. CDR3 length equals 14 residues. This CDR3 is CATPQTDPNYGYTF. As DNA, the CDR3 is TGTGCCACCCCACAGACGGATCCTAACTATGGCTACACCTTC.

This clone occurred once. The genes are TRBV5-6 and TRBJ1-4; 9 bases map to TRBD1. This CDR3 has 16 residues. CDR1 SGHDT and CDR2 YYEEEE come from the germline V gene. After removal of 5 bases from V and 8 bases from J, the junction contained 13 bases not matched to a gene. The CDR3 protein is CASRRSGQGVREKLFF. CDR3 bases: TGTGCCAGCAGGAGATCGGGACAGGGAGTCCGGGAAAAACTGTTTTTT.

The chain couples TRBV11-2 to TRBJ2-2; 11 nucleotides align to TRBD2. The germline V gene encodes CDR1 SGHAT and CDR2 FQNNGV. V lost 4 bases, J lost 2 bases, and 6 bases stayed unmatched. The CDR3 spans 17 residues. In DNA, the CDR3 is TGTGCCAGCAGCTCCACTAGCGGGGGAATCAACACCGGGGAGCTGTTTTTT. Translating it yields CASSSTSGGINTGELFF.

This chain links TRBV5-4 with TRBJ2-5; 9 nucleotides match TRBD1. Germline V gives CDR1 SGHNT, CDR2 YYREEE (reference sequence). V dropped 4 bases and J dropped 5; count of bases not matched to a gene: 12. This CDR3 is 16 amino acids long. The CDR3 DNA reads TGTGCCAGCAGCCCAACGACAGGGGGTGGGAGGGAGACCCAGTACTTC. Protein sequence: CASSPTTGGGRETQYF.

J is TRBJ2-2 and V is TRBV27; D remains unclear. CDR1 and CDR2 (germline): MNHEY, SMNVEV (reference sequence). The CDR3 sequence is 13 residues long. V shed 1 base and J shed 6 bases, with 6 bases lying between them. The CDR3 nucleotides are TGTGCCAGCAGTTTATTACAAGCCGGGGAGCTGTTTTTT. This codes for CASSLLQAGELFF.

The gene calls are TRBV5-4 and TRBJ2-3; the D is unclear. V was shortened by 1 base and J by 4 bases, with 13 bases between the two germline ends. Germline V gene data show CDR1 as SGHNT and CDR2 as YYREEE (reference sequence). The CDR3 covers 15 residues. This CDR3 is CASSLPFLEPDTQYF. Written as DNA, the CDR3 is TGTGCCAGCAGCTTGCCTTTCCTAGAACCAGATACGCAGTATTTT.

The chain is built from TRBV5-1 and TRBJ2-2, with 8 bases identical to TRBD2. Germline V gene lookup returns CDR1 SGHRS and CDR2 YFSETQ. The CDR3 has 17 amino acids. V shed 3 bases and J 5 bases; nucleotides not matched to a gene: 12. The CDR3 is CASSSALAGGGTGELFF. The CDR3 DNA is TGCGCCAGCAGCTCCGCTCTAGCGGGTGGCGGGACCGGGGAGCTGTTTTTT. The variable domain in full, with the rest retrieved from reference TRBV5-1 and TRBJ2-2, is KAGVTQTPRYLIKTRGQQVTLSCSPISGHRSVSWYQQTPGQGLQFLFEYFSETQRNKGNFPGRFSGRQFSNSRSEMNVSTLELGDSALYLCASSSALAGGGTGELFFGEGSRLTVL.

CDR3 protein: CASTQNAQAETQYF. The CDR3 DNA follows: TGTGCCAGCACCCAAAACGCACAGGCGGAGACCCAGTACTTC. The chain carries TRBV11-2 and TRBJ2-5; tentative D call: TRBD1 (5 bases). The CDR3 sequence is 14 residues long. Germline V gene sequence: CDR1 SGHAT, CDR2 FQNNGV. The V and J ends lost 7 bases and 5 bases respectively, with 17 bases between them.

This clone was found once. This chain links TRBV9 with TRBJ2-5; the match to TRBD2 covers 14 bases. V was pared by 3 bases and J by 5 bases, with 6 bases of the junction left unmatched. There are 16 residues in the CDR3. Germline CDR1 reads SGDLS; CDR2 reads YYNGEE. In DNA form, the CDR3 reads TGTGCCAGCAGCGGACTAGCGGGGGGGGCTGATGAGACCCAGTACTTC. This codes for CASSGLAGGADETQYF.

The chain links TRBV5-1 to TRBJ2-7; the D is unclear. The V gene lost 2 bases and the J gene lost 4 bases, with 10 bases spanning the gap. CDR1 is SGHRS, CDR2 YFSETQ, per germline. The CDR3 covers 13 residues. In nucleotides, the CDR3 is TGCGCCAGCAGCTTTAACATCCAGTACGAGCAGTACTTC. Protein sequence: CASSFNIQYEQYF.

This chain uses TRBV11-2 with TRBJ2-2, with D perhaps TRBD1 (6 bases). With 5 bases removed from V and 1 base from J, the gap between germline ends came to 8 bases. CDR1 and CDR2 (germline): SGHAT, FQNNGV. The CDR3 totals 14 residues. The CDR3 nucleotides are TGTGCCAGCAGCCCGGACAGGAACACCGGGGAGCTGTTTTTT. This gives the protein CASSPDRNTGELFF. The whole variable domain, filled in from reference TRBV11-2 and TRBJ2-2, reads EAGVAQSPRYKIIEKRQSVAFWCNPISGHATLYWYQQILGQGPKLLIQFQNNGVVDDSQLPKDRFSAERLKGVDSTLKIQPAKLEDSAVYLCASSPDRNTGELFFGEGSRLTVL.

Notes on this clone: A junction boundary mismatches the germline segment, possibly from a read error. The CDR3: CASSSPGQRIDF. CDR3 in DNA: TGTGCCAGCAGCTCTCCGGGACAGAGAATCGACTTT. The V and J genes are TRBV7-9 and TRBJ1-6; TRBD1 matches 7 bases. Germline-derived CDR1 and CDR2 are SEHNR and FQNEAQ (reference sequence). The CDR3 is made up of 12 amino acids.

Comments on this clone: The sample holds other DNA sequences that translate to the same CDR3. The chain joins TRBV5-6 to TRBJ1-5, with D perhaps matching TRBD1 (6 bases). The CDR3 runs to 13 residues. The V gene's germline CDR1 is SGHDT and CDR2 YYEEEE. V gave up 0 bases and J gave up 7 bases, with 8 bases separating them. CDR3 sequence: CASSLGGRQPQHF. CDR3 sequence (DNA): TGTGCCAGCAGCTTGGGGGGGCGGCAGCCCCAGCATTTT.

This clone occurred once. The J gene is TRBJ2-5, the V gene TRBV2; no definite D call. V was pared by 7 bases and J by 1 base, with 10 bases between. There are 13 residues in the CDR3. Germline V lookup: CDR1 SNHLY, CDR2 FYNNEI. For the CDR3, the DNA is TGTGCCAGCATAAGACACGGCCAAGAGACCCAGTACTTC. Protein: CASIRHGQETQYF.

This CDR3 is CASTTAAVTGGYYSNQPQHF. The CDR3 DNA reads TGTGCCAGCACCACGGCCGCGGTCACAGGGGGATATTATAGCAATCAGCCCCAGCATTTT. The chain joins TRBV28 to TRBJ1-5, with 8 bases aligning to TRBD1. This CDR3 spans 20 amino acids. V shed 7 bases and J 0 bases; nucleotides not matched to a gene: 20. Germline V gene sequence: CDR1 MDHEN, CDR2 SYDVKM.

On this clone itself: The same CDR3 is also encoded by other DNA sequences in this sample. The chain uses TRBV3-1 (or the pseudogene TRBV3-2) and TRBJ1-2, with 8 positions matching TRBD1. V lost 1 base and J lost 2; bases outside the gene matches: 3. CDR3 length: 15 amino acids. From germline, CDR1 is LGHDT and CDR2 YNNKEL (reference sequence). CDR3 residues: CASSQGAGGNYGYTF. CDR3 nucleotide sequence: TGTGCCAGCAGCCAAGGGGCAGGGGGCAACTATGGCTACACCTTC.

This chain connects TRBV10-3 to TRBJ1-6; D is unclear. Looked up from germline, CDR1 is ENHRY and CDR2 is SYGVKD. This CDR3 has 16 amino acids. V was cut by 4 bases and J by 5 bases, with 15 bases left in between. The CDR3 here is CAISGSGVRNNSPLHF. As DNA, the CDR3 is TGTGCCATCAGTGGGAGCGGGGTGAGAAATAATTCACCCCTCCACTTT.

This clone occurred once. CDR3 region: CASSAAPYTRQGDGANYGYTF. The CDR3 region has the DNA TGTGCCAGCAGCGCAGCCCCATATACAAGACAGGGAGACGGGGCTAACTATGGCTACACCTTC. V and J are TRBV9 and TRBJ1-2; 7 bases match TRBD1. The J segment lost 0 bases and the V segment lost 3 bases, leaving 23 bases of the junction unmatched. Germline V lookup: CDR1 SGDLS, CDR2 YYNGEE. The CDR3 totals 21 residues.

The chain uses TRBV20-1 and TRBJ2-3, with D perhaps matching TRBD1 (6 bases). Per germline, CDR1 DFQATT and CDR2 SNEGSKA (reference sequence). The germline V and J ends were trimmed by 3 bases and 1 base, with 14 bases remaining between them. CDR3 size: 15 residues. DNA of the CDR3: TGCAGTGCTAGTTCAAGGACAGTGGGCACAGATACGCAGTATTTT. Translated, it gives CSASSRTVGTDTQYF.

The chain carries TRBV2 and TRBJ2-5; tentative D call: TRBD2 (5 bases). The CDR3 loop spans 14 amino acids. Germline CDR1 is SNHLY and CDR2 is FYNNEI. V shed 5 bases and J shed 0 bases, with 10 bases lying between them. CDR3 residues: CASSRTLYQETQYF. For the CDR3, the DNA is TGTGCCAGCAGTCGGACTCTGTACCAAGAGACCCAGTACTTC.

The chain combines TRBV9 with TRBJ2-3; 7 bases are a match to TRBD2. Trimming cost V 3 bases and J 1 base; bases outside gene matches: 5. This CDR3 has 15 amino acids. The germline V gene encodes CDR1 SGDLS and CDR2 YYNGEE. CDR3 sequence (DNA): TGTGCCAGCAGCGGTGAAGGACTAGGCACAGATACGCAGTATTTT. Amino acid sequence: CASSGEGLGTDTQYF.

The chain combines TRBV3-1 (or the pseudogene TRBV3-2) with TRBJ2-3; TRBD1 might be the D (9 bases). The CDR3 has 16 residues. V gave up 3 bases and J gave up 3 bases, with 16 bases separating them. Germline loops: CDR1 LGHDT, CDR2 YNNKEL (reference sequence). The CDR3 DNA is TGTGCCAGCAGCCACGGGGGGGGACAGGGAACAGATACGCAGTATTTT. Translated: CASSHGGGQGTDTQYF.

The V and J genes are TRBV11-2 and TRBJ1-2, with TRBD1 identical over 12 bases. The CDR3 has 15 amino acids. From germline, CDR1 is SGHAT and CDR2 FQNNGV. V was pared by 1 base and J by 7 bases, with 4 bases of the junction left unmatched. The CDR3 region is CASSLVGQGARGYTF. As DNA, the CDR3 is TGTGCCAGCAGCTTAGTGGGACAGGGGGCGCGTGGCTACACCTTC.

V usage is TRBV5-1 and J usage is TRBJ2-7, with 16 bases aligning to TRBD2. Germline values: CDR1 SGHRS, CDR2 YFSETQ. Germline trimming cut 4 bases from V and 4 bases from J; bases unmatched to any gene: 5. The CDR3 is 16 amino acids. The CDR3 loop is CASSPGTSGGAYEQYF. In DNA, the CDR3 is TGCGCCAGCAGCCCTGGGACTAGCGGGGGGGCATACGAGCAGTACTTC.

V gene TRBV19 combines with J gene TRBJ1-1; 7 bases map to TRBD1. The CDR3 runs to 14 residues. Trimming removed 6 bases from V and 0 bases from J; junction bases left unmatched: 4. The germline V gene has CDR1 LNHDA and CDR2 SQIVND (reference sequence). Written as DNA, the CDR3 is TGTGCCAGTAGGGAGACAGGGATGAACACTGAAGCTTTCTTT. Translated: CASRETGMNTEAFF. Full variable domain (remainder filled in from reference TRBV19 and TRBJ1-1): DGGITQSPKYLFRKEGQNVTLSCEQNLNHDAMYWYRQDPGQGLRLIYYSQIVNDFQKGDIAEGYSVSREKKESFPLTVTSAQKNPTAFYLCASRETGMNTEAFFGQGTRLTVV.

The rearrangement links TRBV11-1 to TRBJ2-2, with a weak D call TRBD1 (5 bases). Germline CDR1 and CDR2: SGHAT and FQDESV (reference sequence). CDR3 length: 15 amino acids. V shed 3 bases and J shed 4 bases, with 12 bases lying between them. The CDR3 bases are TGTGCCAGCAGCTTGAGCAGGGATGGCACCGGGGAGCTGTTTTTT. This translates into CASSLSRDGTGELFF.

V is TRBV5-6 and J is TRBJ2-1; D remains ambiguous. Trimming removed 4 bases from V and 12 bases from J, with 14 bases in between. The CDR3 length is 12 residues. Per the germline V gene, CDR1 is SGHDT and CDR2 is YYEEEE. The CDR3 is CASSRGFTGQFF. In DNA form, the CDR3 reads TGTGCCAGCAGCCGAGGTTTTACTGGGCAGTTCTTC.

The chain couples TRBV5-4 to TRBJ1-1; D call uncertain. Germline V gene data show CDR1 as SGHNT and CDR2 as YYREEE (reference sequence). This CDR3 spans 14 amino acids. V gave up 4 bases and J gave up 1 base, with 11 bases separating them. The CDR3 protein is CASSPGGKNTEAFF. For the CDR3, the DNA is TGTGCCAGCAGCCCCGGAGGGAAGAACACTGAAGCTTTCTTT.

This sequence joins TRBV5-1 and TRBJ1-2; 9 nucleotides line up with TRBD1. In germline, CDR1 is SGHRS, CDR2 YFSETQ. With V trimmed by 5 bases and J by 6 bases, 5 bases remained unmatched. The CDR3 spans 13 residues. CDR3 protein: CASRRDRDDGYTF. The DNA for the CDR3 is TGCGCCAGCAGACGGGACAGGGACGATGGCTACACCTTC.

A few counts support this clone. This chain joins TRBV19 and TRBJ1-1, with TRBD1 as a possible D gene (5 bases). Germline CDR1 and CDR2: LNHDA and SQIVND (reference sequence). V gave up 3 bases and J gave up 0 bases, with 8 bases separating them. This CDR3 contains 14 residues. The CDR3 reads CASSIDSLNTEAFF. The CDR3 nucleotides read TGTGCCAGTAGTATTGACAGCCTGAACACTGAAGCTTTCTTT. The full variable domain, its missing parts supplied by reference TRBV19 and TRBJ1-1, is DGGITQSPKYLFRKEGQNVTLSCEQNLNHDAMYWYRQDPGQGLRLIYYSQIVNDFQKGDIAEGYSVSREKKESFPLTVTSAQKNPTAFYLCASSIDSLNTEAFFGQGTRLTVV.